This is a list of T cell receptor beta chains from one sample in a study of regulatory T cells in long-lasting Graves disease. TCRdb reprocessed the multiplex PCR reads via MiXCR and lists one record per CDR3 protein. The table shows some 330,000 distinct CDR3 sequences, with roughly 24% occurring only once. This sample comprised peripheral blood mononuclear cells (PBMCs), obtained when the disease was refractory, from a patient treated with antithyroid drugs. The receptor set was obtained from a woman aged 40-49 years with Graves disease. CDR3s leave out the opening cysteine and the closing phenylalanine or tryptophan. Expanded clones get a size class; other rows say once, few or many, or leave the size out.

cdr3_length | j_call | clone_size | v_call | cdr3_aa
11 | TRBJ2-2 | . | TRBV20-1 | SANKFDTGELF
16 | TRBJ1-5 | . | TRBV27 | ASSLYPGRQASNQPQH
14 | TRBJ2-1 | . | TRBV10-3 | TISDPKGQAYNEQF
12 | TRBJ2-1 | . | TRBV19 | ASSPRTGVWEQF
14 | TRBJ2-2 | many | TRBV2 | ASSYDPRSSTGELF
14 | TRBJ2-7 | many | TRBV6-5 | ASSYSGTGPSYEQY
16 | TRBJ2-6 | . | TRBV5-1 | ASSPRLAGTSGANVLT
8 | TRBJ2-7 | many | TRBV29-1 | SVISYEQY
9 | TRBJ2-2 | few | TRBV30 | ALLGTGELF
12 | TRBJ2-2 | . | TRBV6-1 | ASRLGAITGELF
11 | TRBJ1-3 | . | TRBV19 | ASGSLSGNTIY
15 | TRBJ1-2 | many | TRBV28 | ASRLGPRMRRVGGYT
11 | TRBJ2-3 | . | TRBV5-1 | ASSLEGEDTQY
8 | TRBJ2-5 | few | TRBV30 | AWSEETQY
10 | TRBJ2-5 | . | TRBV29-1 | SVLRTQETQY
13 | TRBJ2-5 | once | TRBV7-9 | ASSFNRVSEETQY
13 | TRBJ1-2 | many | TRBV7-9 | ASSIEGRADYGYT
12 | TRBJ2-7 | once | TRBV7-9 | ASTPKGGPYEQY
15 | TRBJ2-5 | many | TRBV7-9 | ASSQRDFGGRQETQY
13 | TRBJ2-2 | few | TRBV3-1 | ASSYVAGVAGELF
15 | TRBJ2-7 | many | TRBV12-3/TRBV12-4 | ASSSYWTGGSSYEQY
17 | TRBJ2-7 | many | TRBV2 | ASSAGYRLGTIPSYEQY
9 | TRBJ2-5 | . | TRBV10-3 | ACGRGETQY
13 | TRBJ2-5 | once | TRBV2 | ASGLGQIAKETQY
11 | TRBJ2-5 | many | TRBV6-1 | ASRRTYQETQY
13 | TRBJ1-2 | many | TRBV5-1 | ASTPSGASGYGYT
13 | TRBJ1-5 | . | TRBV19 | ASSMRGVRNQPQH
13 | TRBJ2-7 | many | TRBV11-1 | ASSPGGTGTYEQY
9 | TRBJ1-1 | . | TRBV29-1 | STRVTTEAF
13 | TRBJ2-5 | many | TRBV2 | ASSPTSGIGETQY
13 | TRBJ2-5 | many | TRBV28 | ASSPKGRNQETQY
11 | TRBJ1-4 | . | TRBV10-3 | AISGDRNEKLF
11 | TRBJ2-2 | many | TRBV5-1 | ASSWDNTGELF
13 | TRBJ2-7 | many | TRBV2 | ASRGLAGEAHEQY
13 | TRBJ1-5 | many | TRBV28 | ASSLTQGGNQPQH
12 | TRBJ1-6 | many | TRBV2 | ASKARQGNSPLH
17 | TRBJ1-1 | few | TRBV11-1 | ASSLVGPGAISMNTEAF
15 | TRBJ2-4 | few | TRBV7-6 | ASSLARGIGTKNIQY
13 | TRBJ2-1 | many | TRBV28 | ASNSGRARYNEQF
17 | TRBJ2-6 | . | TRBV11-2 | ASSSLQGAKTSGANVLT
17 | TRBJ2-6 | . | TRBV6-2/TRBV6-3 | ASSYVGLASSSGANVLT
9 | TRBJ2-1 | many | TRBV28 | ASTFANEQF
10 | TRBJ2-7 | once | TRBV7-9 | ARRDRDYEQY
11 | TRBJ1-2 | many | TRBV27 | ASSLGGSNGHT
11 | TRBJ1-2 | many | TRBV11-2 | ASSLATAYGYT